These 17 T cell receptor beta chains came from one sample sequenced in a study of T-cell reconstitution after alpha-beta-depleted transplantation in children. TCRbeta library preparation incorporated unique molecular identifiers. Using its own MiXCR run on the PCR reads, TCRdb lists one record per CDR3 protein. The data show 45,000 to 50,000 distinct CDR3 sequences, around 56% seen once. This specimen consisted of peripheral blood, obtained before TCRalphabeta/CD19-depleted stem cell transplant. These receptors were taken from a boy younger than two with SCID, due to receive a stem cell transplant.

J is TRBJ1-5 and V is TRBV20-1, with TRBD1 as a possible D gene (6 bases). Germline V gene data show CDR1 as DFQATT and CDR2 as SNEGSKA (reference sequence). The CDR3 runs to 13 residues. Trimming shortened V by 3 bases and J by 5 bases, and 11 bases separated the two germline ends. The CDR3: CSARRGADQPQHF. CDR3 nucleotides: TGCAGTGCTAGGCGGGGGGCCGATCAGCCCCAGCATTTT.

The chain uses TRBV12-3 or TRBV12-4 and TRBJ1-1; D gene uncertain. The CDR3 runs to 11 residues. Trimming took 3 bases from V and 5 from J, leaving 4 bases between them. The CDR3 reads CASSFATEAFF. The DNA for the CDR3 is TGTGCCAGCAGTTTTGCGACTGAAGCTTTCTTT.

CDR3 coding DNA: TGTGCCAGCAGCTCCGGGCCCTCCGAGCAGTACTTC. This gives the protein CASSSGPSEQYF. The rearrangement joins TRBV7-9 to TRBJ2-7, with no clear D. V dropped 4 bases and J dropped 6 bases, with 10 bases sitting between them. In germline, CDR1 is SEHNR, CDR2 FQNEAQ (reference sequence). The CDR3 totals 12 residues.

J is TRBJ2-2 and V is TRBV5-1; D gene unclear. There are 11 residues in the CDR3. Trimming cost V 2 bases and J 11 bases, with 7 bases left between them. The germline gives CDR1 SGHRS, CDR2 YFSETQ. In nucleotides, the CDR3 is TGCGCCAGCAGCTTTCGTGGTGAGCTGTTTTTT. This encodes CASSFRGELFF.

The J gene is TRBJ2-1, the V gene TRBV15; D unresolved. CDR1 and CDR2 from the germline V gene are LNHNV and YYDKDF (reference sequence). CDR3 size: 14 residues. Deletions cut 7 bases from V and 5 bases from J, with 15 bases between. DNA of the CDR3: TGTGCCACCAATGATGGCCGCGAACACAATGAGCAGTTCTTC. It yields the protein CATNDGREHNEQFF.

In DNA, the CDR3 is TGTGCCAGCAGCAAATCAAGGGACAGGGATTTCCTTGTATCTGGAAACACCATATATTTT. It is translated as CASSKSRDRDFLVSGNTIYF. The rearrangement links TRBV21-1 to TRBJ1-3; the table's TRBD1 call for D was not verified on the DNA. TRBV21-1 is labeled a pseudogene. This CDR3 has 20 amino acids.

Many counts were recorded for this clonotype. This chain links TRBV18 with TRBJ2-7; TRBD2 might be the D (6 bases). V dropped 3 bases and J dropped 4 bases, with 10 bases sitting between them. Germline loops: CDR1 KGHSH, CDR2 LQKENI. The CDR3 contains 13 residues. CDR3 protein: CASSPLAGYEQYF. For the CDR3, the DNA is TGTGCCAGCTCACCGTTGGCGGGATACGAGCAGTACTTC.

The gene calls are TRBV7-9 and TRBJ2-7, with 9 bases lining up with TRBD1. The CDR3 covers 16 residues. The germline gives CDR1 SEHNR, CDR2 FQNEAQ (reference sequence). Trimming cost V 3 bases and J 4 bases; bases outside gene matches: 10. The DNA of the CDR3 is TGTGCCAGCAGCTTCCCCTCCGGGACAGGGCAATACGAGCAGTACTTC. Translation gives CASSFPSGTGQYEQYF.

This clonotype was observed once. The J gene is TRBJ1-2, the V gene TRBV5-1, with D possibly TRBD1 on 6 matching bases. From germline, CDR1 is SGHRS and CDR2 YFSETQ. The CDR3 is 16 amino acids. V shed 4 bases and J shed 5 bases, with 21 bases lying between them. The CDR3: CASSDARWGLGYGYTF. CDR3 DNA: TGCGCCAGCAGCGATGCTAGGTGGGGGCTAGGGTATGGCTACACCTTC.

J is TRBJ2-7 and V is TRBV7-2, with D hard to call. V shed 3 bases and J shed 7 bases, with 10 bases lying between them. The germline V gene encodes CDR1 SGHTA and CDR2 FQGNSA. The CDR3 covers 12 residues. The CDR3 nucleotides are TGTGCCAGCAGCTTTTTCCTAACGGAGCAGTACTTC. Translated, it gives CASSFFLTEQYF.

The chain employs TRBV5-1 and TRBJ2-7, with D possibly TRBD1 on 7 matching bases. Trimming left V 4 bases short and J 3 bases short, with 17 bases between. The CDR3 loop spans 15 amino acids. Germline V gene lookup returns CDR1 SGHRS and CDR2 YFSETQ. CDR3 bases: TGCGCCAGCAGCGGGGGGACAGTTTTGTTCTACGAGCAGTACTTC. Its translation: CASSGGTVLFYEQYF.

Written as DNA, the CDR3 is TGTGCCAGCAGCTCAACGACATCCGGCTACACCTTC. This encodes CASSSTTSGYTF. The chain links TRBV7-2 to TRBJ1-2; D gene uncertain. Germline loops: CDR1 SGHTA, CDR2 FQGNSA. V was trimmed by 4 bases and J by 8 bases, leaving 11 bases between them. The CDR3 sequence is 12 residues long.

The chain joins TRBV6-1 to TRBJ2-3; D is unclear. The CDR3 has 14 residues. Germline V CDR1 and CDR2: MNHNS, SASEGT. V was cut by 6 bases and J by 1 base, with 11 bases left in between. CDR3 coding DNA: TGTGCCAGCAGCCCACCCTCGGGCACAGATACGCAGTATTTT. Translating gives CASSPPSGTDTQYF.

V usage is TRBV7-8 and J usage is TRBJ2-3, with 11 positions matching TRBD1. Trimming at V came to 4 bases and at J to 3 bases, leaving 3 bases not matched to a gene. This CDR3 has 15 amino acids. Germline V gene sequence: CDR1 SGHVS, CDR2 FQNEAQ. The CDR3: CASSSGQGATDTQYF. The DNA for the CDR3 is TGTGCCAGCAGCTCCGGACAGGGGGCGACAGATACGCAGTATTTT.

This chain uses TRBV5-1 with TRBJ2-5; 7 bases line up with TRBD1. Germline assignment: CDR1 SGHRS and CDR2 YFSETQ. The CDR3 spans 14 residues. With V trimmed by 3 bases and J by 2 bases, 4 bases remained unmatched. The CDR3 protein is CASSWDSRQETQYF. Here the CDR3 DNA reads TGCGCCAGCAGCTGGGACAGTCGTCAAGAGACCCAGTACTTC. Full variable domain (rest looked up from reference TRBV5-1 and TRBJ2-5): KAGVTQTPRYLIKTRGQQVTLSCSPISGHRSVSWYQQTPGQGLQFLFEYFSETQRNKGNFPGRFSGRQFSNSRSEMNVSTLELGDSALYLCASSWDSRQETQYFGPGTRLLVL.

CDR3 sequence (DNA): TGTGCCAGCAGTGAACGCGGACGGCTCAATGAAAAACTGTTTTTT. Its translation is CASSERGRLNEKLFF. V gene TRBV6-1 combines with J gene TRBJ1-4; D is uncertain. Germline CDR1 and CDR2: MNHNS and SASEGT. The CDR3 covers 15 residues. V lost 2 bases to trimming and J lost 5 bases, with 12 bases between them.

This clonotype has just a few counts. This CDR3 is CASSYAAGLAAYNEQFF. The CDR3 DNA reads as TGCGCCAGCAGCTATGCCGCGGGACTAGCGGCCTACAATGAGCAGTTCTTC. The chain links TRBV5-1 to TRBJ2-1; 11 nucleotides align to TRBD2. The CDR3 contains 17 residues. V was pared by 3 bases and J by 2 bases, with 7 bases of the junction left unmatched. Per germline, CDR1 SGHRS and CDR2 YFSETQ.